A selection of T cell receptor beta chains follows, all from one sample in a study of blood T cells in healthy people across ages. In TCRdb, the 5' RACE reads were re-called with MiXCR into one record per CDR3 protein. This table holds some 1.4 million distinct CDR3 sequences, about 40% found once. Sequencing was performed on blood. The receptors shown here come from a woman younger than 30 in good health. The CDR3 runs from the conserved cysteine through the conserved F or W. The D gene is left open where the match is weak. Clone size is stated in some rows and not others, as once, few, many or a class when expanded.

CDR3 protein,CDR3 DNA,V gene,J gene,clone size,D gene
CASSYPQGDGYTF,TGTGCCAGCAGTTACCCTCAGGGGGACGGCTACACCTTC,TRBV6-6,TRBJ1-2,-,TRBD1
CASSQDAGGRTDTQYF,TGTGCCAGCAGCCAAGACGCGGGGGGTCGCACAGATACGCAGTATTTT,TRBV4-2,TRBJ2-3,-,TRBD2
CASSATGVRNEQFF,TGTGCCAGCAGCGCTACAGGGGTCAGGAATGAGCAGTTCTTC,TRBV7-9,TRBJ2-1,-,TRBD1
CASSTQGYTEAFF,TGTGCCAGCAGCACCCAGGGTTACACTGAAGCTTTCTTT,TRBV7-2,TRBJ1-1,few,-
CASTRGLVPNEQFF,TGTGCCAGCACGAGGGGACTAGTCCCAAATGAGCAGTTCTTC,TRBV4-2,TRBJ2-1,-,TRBD2
CASSESGSDYNEQFF,TGTGCCAGCAGTGAATCAGGTAGCGACTACAATGAGCAGTTCTTC,TRBV25-1,TRBJ2-1,-,-
CASSLDSLAPYEQYF,TGTGCCAGCAGCCTTGACAGCCTAGCCCCCTACGAGCAGTACTTC,TRBV27,TRBJ2-7,-,-
CASSPVAITSTDTQYF,TGTGCCAGCAGCCCGGTGGCGATTACTAGCACAGATACGCAGTATTTT,TRBV7-2,TRBJ2-3,few,-
CASSPPRTGLHNEQFF,TGTGCCAGCTCACCACCGCGAACGGGTCTTCACAATGAGCAGTTCTTC,TRBV18,TRBJ2-1,-,-
CSAQLPDVVSEAFF,TGCAGTGCTCAACTCCCGGACGTGGTCAGTGAAGCTTTCTTT,TRBV20-1,TRBJ1-1,few,-
CASSPRLAGVGLDTQYF,TGTGCCAGCAGCCCCAGACTAGCGGGAGTTGGGCTAGATACGCAGTATTTT,TRBV11-2,TRBJ2-3,few,TRBD2
CVPERGHQETQYF,TGCGTCCCAGAGCGGGGGCACCAAGAGACCCAGTACTTC,TRBV20-1,TRBJ2-5,-,TRBD2
CSVAGARTFDEQYF,TGCAGCGTTGCGGGGGCGCGTACTTTCGACGAGCAGTACTTC,TRBV29-1,TRBJ2-7,-,-
CASSFPQGLYGYTF,TGTGCCAGCAGCTTCCCCCAGGGTCTGTATGGCTACACCTTC,TRBV12-3/TRBV12-4,TRBJ1-2,few,-
CASTRGFFAEAFF,TGTGCCAGTACCCGGGGTTTTTTCGCTGAAGCTTTCTTT,TRBV19,TRBJ1-1,-,-
CASRPQVVLAGGVETQYF,TGTGCCAGCAGACCTCAGGTCGTTCTAGCGGGAGGAGTGGAGACCCAGTACTTC,TRBV6-2/TRBV6-3,TRBJ2-5,few,TRBD2
CAWSSVAGGYNEQYF,TGTGCCTGGAGTTCGGTAGCGGGAGGATACAATGAGCAGTACTTC,TRBV30,TRBJ2-7,-,TRBD2
CSARDLASGETQYF,TGCAGTGCTAGAGATCTGGCCTCGGGGGAGACCCAGTACTTC,TRBV20-1,TRBJ2-5,-,-
CASSDRISSGANVLTF,TGTGCCAGCAGCGACCGAATTTCCTCTGGGGCCAACGTCCTGACTTTC,TRBV6-5,TRBJ2-6,-,-
CASSLRGGGTEAFF,TGTGCCAGCAGTCTCAGGGGGGGGGGCACTGAAGCTTTCTTT,TRBV27,TRBJ1-1,-,TRBD1
CASSPGTGDRETQYF,TGTGCCAGCTCACCGGGGACAGGGGATCGGGAGACCCAGTACTTC,TRBV18,TRBJ2-5,-,TRBD1
CASSLPVAGELFF,TGTGCCAGCAGCTTACCGGTCGCCGGGGAGCTGTTTTTT,TRBV7-2,TRBJ2-2,-,-
CASRKGRVVQPQHF,TGTGCCAGCCGGAAGGGCAGGGTAGTTCAGCCCCAGCATTTT,TRBV6-2/TRBV6-3,TRBJ1-5,few,-
CASSLNLQGFNTEAFF,TGTGCCAGCAGCTTAAACTTACAGGGGTTTAACACTGAAGCTTTCTTT,TRBV7-9,TRBJ1-1,-,TRBD1
CASSYGELNTEAFF,TGTGCCAGCAGTTACGGCGAGCTGAACACTGAAGCTTTCTTT,TRBV6-5,TRBJ1-1,few,-
CSVVNRESGNTIYF,TGCAGCGTTGTCAACAGGGAGTCTGGAAACACCATATATTTT,TRBV29-1,TRBJ1-3,-,-
CATGTGGLDTQYF,TGTGCCACCGGGACAGGGGGTTTAGATACGCAGTATTTT,TRBV24-1,TRBJ2-3,-,TRBD1
CASSFSAGPRDEQFF,TGTGCCAGCAGTTTCTCGGCGGGGCCTCGGGATGAGCAGTTCTTC,TRBV12-3/TRBV12-4,TRBJ2-1,-,-
CAWRAGGGNYGYTF,TGTGCCTGGAGGGCGGGGGGTGGCAATTATGGCTACACCTTC,TRBV30,TRBJ1-2,-,-
CASSDDRDGNTEAFF,TGTGCCAGCAGTGACGACCGGGACGGGAACACTGAAGCTTTCTTT,TRBV6-1,TRBJ1-1,-,-
CASSTFRDPDTQYF,TGTGCCAGTAGTACATTCCGGGACCCGGATACGCAGTATTTT,TRBV19,TRBJ2-3,-,-
CAIGSLGSPAGGRNEQFF,TGTGCCATCGGCTCCCTGGGATCTCCCGCGGGAGGGCGCAATGAGCAGTTCTTC,TRBV10-3,TRBJ2-1,-,TRBD2
CASSLDRDTGELFF,TGTGCCAGCAGTTTAGACAGGGACACCGGGGAGCTGTTTTTT,TRBV5-1,TRBJ2-2,-,TRBD1
CSVGIDTQYF,TGCAGCGTTGGAATAGATACGCAGTATTTT,TRBV29-1,TRBJ2-3,many,-
CASSLASLQGYTF,TGTGCCAGCAGCTTAGCATCTTTGCAGGGCTACACCTTC,TRBV7-2,TRBJ1-2,-,-